This record covers a single T cell receptor beta chain. Amplification of TCR beta CDR3 regions used RNA as the template. With the HTBI primer set, the TCR CDR3 went through a first round of RT-PCR. TCRdb analysed the multiplex PCR reads with MiXCR anew, one entry per CDR3 protein. Among nearly 600,000 distinct CDR3 sequences listed, 12% to 15% were seen once. These data are taken from a study of T cells in Graves' hyperthyroidism and ophthalmopathy. Germline lookup yields CDR1 GTSNPN and CDR2 SVGIG (reference sequence). This CDR3 contains 19 residues. The junction had 19 bases not matched to a gene; V was cut back by 2 bases and J by 5 bases.

Material: blood. This receptor was taken from a woman aged 18-29 years with Graves' ophthalmopathy. The chain combines TRBV30 with TRBJ2-7; 12 bases map to TRBD2. CDR3: CAWSTTRAFLAGGIHEQYF. The CDR3 DNA sequence: TGTGCCTGGAGTACAACCCGGGCATTTCTAGCGGGAGGGATCCACGAGCAGTACTTC.